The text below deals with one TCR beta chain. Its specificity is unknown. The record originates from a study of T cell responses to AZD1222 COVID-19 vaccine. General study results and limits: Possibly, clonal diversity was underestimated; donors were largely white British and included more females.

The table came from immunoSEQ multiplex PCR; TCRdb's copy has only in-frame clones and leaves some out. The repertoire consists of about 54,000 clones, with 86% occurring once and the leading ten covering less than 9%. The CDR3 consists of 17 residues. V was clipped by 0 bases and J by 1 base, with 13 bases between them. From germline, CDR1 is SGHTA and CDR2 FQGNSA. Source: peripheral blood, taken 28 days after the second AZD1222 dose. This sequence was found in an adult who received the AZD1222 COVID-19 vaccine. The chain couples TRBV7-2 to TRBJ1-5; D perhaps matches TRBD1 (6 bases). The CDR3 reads CASSLAGGGASNQPQHF. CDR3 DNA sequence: TGTGCCAGCAGCTTAGCTGGGGGCGGAGCGAGCAATCAGCCCCAGCATTTT.